This T cell receptor (beta chain) was identified during a study of blood T cell repertoires in COVID-19. About the research overall: From T cells, B-cell-depleted T cells, or PBMCs came the material, which was cDNA or gDNA.

Method: immunoSEQ multiplex PCR; TCRdb's copy keeps in-frame clones and lacks some. The sample includes 45,000 to 55,000 clones, less than 85% of them seen just once. The specimen was peripheral blood. The sequence was obtained from a human donor in a cohort sampled during active COVID-19.

The CDR3 nucleotides are TGTGCCTGGAGCTCAACGGGCTATGGCTACACCTTC. Translated, it gives CAWSSTGYGYTF. This chain joins TRBV30 and TRBJ1-2; D not resolved. With 3 bases removed from V and 4 bases from J, the gap between germline ends came to 9 bases. Germline V lookup: CDR1 GTSNPN, CDR2 SVGIG (reference sequence). CDR3 size: 12 residues.